This T cell receptor beta chain is drawn from a study of spatial heterogeneity in lung cancer. Broader study findings: It was found that expanded intratumoral alpha and beta TCR counts tracked tumor mutation counts.

TCRdb recomputed calls from the 5' RACE reads with MiXCR, one row per CDR3 protein. The sample records several thousand distinct CDR3 sequences, less than 8.5% being singletons. By share, this clonotype ranks as medium-sized. The antigen is unknown. The CDR3 is 14 amino acids. V gave up 2 bases and J gave up 5 bases, with 11 bases separating them. Germline CDR1 SGHTA, CDR2 FQGNSA. Described time point: sample taken at primary tumor resection. The sample was lung tumor tissue, taken at surgery. The chain joins TRBV7-2 to TRBJ2-3, with D perhaps matching TRBD1 or TRBD2 (5 bases each). This sequence originates from a male donor with early-stage non-small cell lung cancer. The CDR3 coding sequence is TGTGCCAGCAGCTTACAGGGTCGGGGAGATACGCAGTATTTT. This translates into CASSLQGRGDTQYF.